The rows below give T cell receptor beta chains drawn from one sample of a study of T cell repertoires in cytomegalovirus infection. The antigens for these receptors are not known. TCRdb re-called the reads with MiXCR, one entry per CDR3 protein. The repertoire consists of fewer than 350,000 distinct CDR3 sequences, with about 28% occurring once and the leading ten covering roughly 20%. The input for sequencing was cultured PBMCs, taken from culture after CMV antigen stimulation. The receptors were sampled from a human donor in good health (CMV status not recorded). Some clones in this sample may be carry-over from other donors' samples. The CDR3 runs from the conserved cysteine through the conserved F or W.

CDR3aa,j_gene,v_gene
CASSRRDRKGETQYF,TRBJ2-5,TRBV7-9
CASSFSSGSTLRGGQPQHF,TRBJ1-5,TRBV12-3/TRBV12-4
CASSFSGTRTGELFF,TRBJ2-2,TRBV7-2
CASSTGPLAGGRGTGELFF,TRBJ2-2,TRBV19
CASSLATSGGYEQFF,TRBJ2-1,TRBV7-6
CASSIPDRYSEAFF,TRBJ1-1,TRBV19
CAISAPGGWETQYF,TRBJ2-5,TRBV10-3
CASSLQGGLLNEQFF,TRBJ2-1,TRBV12-3/TRBV12-4
CASSLDDLTARIVYGYTF,TRBJ1-2,TRBV11-2
CASSEFIGRSNTEAFF,TRBJ1-1,TRBV6-1
CASSPLTGGNTEAFF,TRBJ1-1,TRBV18
CASSRTSGYRGNEQFF,TRBJ2-1,TRBV27
CASSLGREGYEQYF,TRBJ2-7,TRBV7-8
CASSETPGPNTEAFF,TRBJ1-1,TRBV25-1
CASRGLGLAGVQAGELFF,TRBJ2-2,TRBV2
CASSSHHGAGGIEQYF,TRBJ2-7,TRBV6-6
CASSPGQGMVNTEAFF,TRBJ1-1,TRBV12-3/TRBV12-4
CASSPLAGGNEQFF,TRBJ2-1,TRBV6-2/TRBV6-3
CASSSSGTDYGYTF,TRBJ1-2,TRBV7-9
CASSWRGLHEQFF,TRBJ2-1,TRBV5-4
CASSPVRELSDTQYF,TRBJ2-3,TRBV18
CASSPGGSGEKLFF,TRBJ1-4,TRBV5-4
CASTGDRRSSGNTIYF,TRBJ1-3,TRBV5-8
CASSQAVQGASGANVLTF,TRBJ2-6,TRBV4-1
CASSLALAGGNEQFF,TRBJ2-1,TRBV7-8
CASSFLDGTGSYEQYF,TRBJ2-7,TRBV28
CASSSGELGNTIYF,TRBJ1-3,TRBV11-3
CASSLARNYGYTF,TRBJ1-2,TRBV7-8
CASSFPGRDTQYF,TRBJ2-3,TRBV7-9
CASSFPGLNEQFF,TRBJ2-1,TRBV5-6
CASSLGAVYNSPLHF,TRBJ1-6,TRBV7-2
CASSPTLAGGGADTQYF,TRBJ2-3,TRBV4-1
CSVEDRGGVGTEAFF,TRBJ1-1,TRBV29-1